These 32 T cell receptor beta chains came from one sample sequenced in a study of cytomegalovirus exposure and HLA in healthy donors. 13 Jbeta primers and 60 Vbeta primers were used for the PCR. This table comes from immunoSEQ multiplex PCR, and its TCRdb copy is limited to in-frame clones, with some not included. This sample carries 130,000 or so clones, roughly 83% of them seen once, and the ten largest clones take about 1.6%. The material sequenced was PBMCs. The receptors shown here come from a man aged 40-49 years in good health and CMV-seronegative.

The chain is built from TRBV19 and TRBJ2-1; D may be TRBD1 (5 bases). V was shortened by 8 bases and J by 6 bases, with 17 bases between the two germline ends. The germline gives CDR1 LNHDA, CDR2 SQIVND (reference sequence). CDR3 length equals 14 residues. The CDR3 loop is CASAYERGSNEQFF. CDR3 bases: TGTGCCAGTGCGTATGAAAGGGGAAGCAATGAGCAGTTCTTC.

The chain recombines TRBV30 with TRBJ2-2, with 12 bases lining up with TRBD2. The CDR3 covers 18 residues. Germline CDR1 and CDR2: GTSNPN and SVGIG (reference sequence). Losses at the gene ends were 2 bases for V and 0 bases for J; bases not matched to a gene: 7. CDR3 protein: CAWSSWTSGNSNTGELFF. The CDR3 DNA reads TGTGCCTGGAGTTCCTGGACTAGCGGGAATTCGAACACCGGGGAGCTGTTTTTT. Based on the CDR3 plus reference TRBV30 and TRBJ2-2, the full variable domain is SQTIHQWPATLVQPVGSPLSLECTVEGTSNPNLYWYRQAAGRGLQLLFYSVGIGQISSEVPQNLSASRPQDRQFILSSKKLLLSDSGFYLCAWSSWTSGNSNTGELFFGEGSRLTVL.

The V gene is TRBV6-5, the J gene TRBJ2-7; D gene uncertain. This CDR3 has 14 residues. The V end lost 6 bases, the J end lost 5 bases, and 17 bases lay between the germline ends. CDR1 is MNHEY and CDR2 is SVGAGI in the germline V gene. In DNA, the CDR3 is TGTGCCAGCAGCCGCGCATTATTCCCCCACGAGCAGTACTTC. This sequence encodes CASSRALFPHEQYF.

The chain is built from TRBV6-6 and TRBJ2-5; weak D call: TRBD1 (6 bases). This CDR3 comprises 14 residues. The V and J ends lost 4 bases and 7 bases respectively, with 16 bases between them. Germline CDR1 is MNHNY and CDR2 is SVGAGI (reference sequence). CDR3 protein: CASSWVQGRGTQYF. CDR3 nucleotide sequence: TGTGCCAGCAGTTGGGTACAGGGTCGCGGGACCCAGTACTTC.

The CDR3 nucleotides read TGTGCCAGCCGGGGGAGCGGGGGGGATTACAATGAGCAGTTCTTC. It is translated as CASRGSGGDYNEQFF. The gene calls are TRBV6-5 and TRBJ2-1; 10 bases are a match to TRBD2. This CDR3 has 15 amino acids. V shed 8 bases and J 4 bases; nucleotides not matched to a gene: 8. Germline V gene lookup returns CDR1 MNHEY and CDR2 SVGAGI.

The V and J genes are TRBV2 and TRBJ1-1, with D possibly TRBD1 on 5 matching bases. The germline CDR1 and CDR2 sequences are SNHLY and FYNNEI. There are 13 residues in the CDR3. The V and J ends lost 0 bases and 8 bases respectively, with 10 bases between them. DNA for the CDR3: TGTGCCAGCAGTGAAGCGGAGGGGCGGGAAGCTTTCTTT. Translated: CASSEAEGREAFF.

This clone was observed a few times. The chain links TRBV19 to TRBJ2-3; 8 nucleotides agree with TRBD1. The length of the CDR3 is 15 residues. Germline loops: CDR1 LNHDA, CDR2 SQIVND (reference sequence). After removal of 3 bases from V and 2 bases from J, the junction contained 4 bases not matched to a gene. As DNA, the CDR3 is TGTGCCAGTAGTATCCGGGACAGGCTCACAGATACGCAGTATTTT. Its translation is CASSIRDRLTDTQYF.

This clone was detected only once. This sequence joins TRBV9 and TRBJ2-7, with 12 bases matching TRBD1. This CDR3 contains 13 residues. The J segment lost 7 bases and the V segment lost 3 bases, leaving 2 bases of the junction unmatched. Germline lookup yields CDR1 SGDLS and CDR2 YYNGEE. Here the CDR3 DNA reads TGTGCCAGCAGCGGGGACAGGGGGCAGGAGCAGTACTTC. Its protein is CASSGDRGQEQYF.

The V call is TRBV7-2, the J call TRBJ2-2, with TRBD1 matching 7 bases. The V segment lost 5 bases and the J segment 2 bases; nucleotides outside the gene matches: 5. The germline V gene has CDR1 SGHTA and CDR2 FQGNSA. The CDR3 runs 15 residues. Here the CDR3 DNA reads TGTGCCAGCAGCCGACAGGGTTCCAACACCGGGGAGCTGTTTTTT. This codes for CASSRQGSNTGELFF.

The V gene is TRBV28, the J gene TRBJ1-1, with a tentative D call TRBD1 (6 bases). Germline lookup yields CDR1 MDHEN and CDR2 SYDVKM. The germline V and J ends were trimmed by 10 bases and 3 bases, with 15 bases remaining between them. The CDR3 runs 13 residues. The CDR3 sequence is CATSRGYDTEAFF. The CDR3 DNA reads TGTGCCACTTCCAGGGGATACGACACTGAAGCTTTCTTT.

The CDR3 region has the DNA TGTGCCAGCAGCGCGGGGACAGTTAGAAGCGAGCAGTACTTC. This codes for CASSAGTVRSEQYF. The J gene is TRBJ2-7, the V gene TRBV7-3, with a tentative D call TRBD1 (7 bases). The CDR3 covers 14 residues. Germline V gene sequence: CDR1 SGHTA, CDR2 FQGTGA. Trimming removed 5 bases from V and 6 bases from J, with 17 bases in between.

This CDR3 reads CASSIPYRQAGSNQPQHF. CDR3 bases: TGTGCCAGTAGTATACCTTATCGACAGGCGGGTAGCAATCAGCCCCAGCATTTT. V gene TRBV19 combines with J gene TRBJ1-5; maybe TRBD1 (6 bases). Germline V CDR1 and CDR2: LNHDA, SQIVND (reference sequence). V shed 2 bases and J shed 0 bases, with 17 bases lying between them. The CDR3 has 18 amino acids.

V gene TRBV18 combines with J gene TRBJ2-2; D unclear. The CDR3 spans 15 residues. V lost 3 bases, J lost 1 base, and 9 bases lay in between. Per the germline V gene, CDR1 is KGHSH and CDR2 is LQKENI. The CDR3 bases are TGTGCCAGCTCACCGGCGCGGATGAACACCGGGGAGCTGTTTTTT. Translating gives CASSPARMNTGELFF. The whole variable domain, filled in from reference TRBV18 and TRBJ2-2, reads NAGVMQNPRHLVRRRGQEARLRCSPMKGHSHVYWYRQLPEEGLKFMVYLQKENIIDESGMPKERFSAEFPKEGPSILRIQQVVRGDSAAYFCASSPARMNTGELFFGEGSRLTVL.

J is TRBJ1-1 and V is TRBV2; perhaps TRBD1 as D (6 bases). The CDR3 contains 13 residues. CDR1 and CDR2 from the germline V gene are SNHLY and FYNNEI. V was cut by 6 bases and J by 1 base, with 9 bases left in between. The CDR3 nucleotides read TGTGCCAGCAGGAGGGGGGGGAACACTGAAGCTTTCTTT. It translates to CASRRGGNTEAFF. Looking up the rest from reference TRBV2 and TRBJ1-1 gives the full variable domain: EPEVTQTPSHQVTQMGQEVILRCVPISNHLYFYWYRQILGQKVEFLVSFYNNEISEKSEIFDDQFSVERPDGSNFTLKIRSTKLEDSAMYFCASRRGGNTEAFFGQGTRLTVV.

The gene calls are TRBV2 and TRBJ1-1, with D unclear. Deletions cut 1 base from V and 3 bases from J, with 6 bases between. The CDR3 length is 13 residues. CDR1 and CDR2 (germline): SNHLY, FYNNEI. CDR3 loop: CASSEESYTEAFF. DNA of the CDR3: TGTGCCAGCAGTGAAGAATCGTACACTGAAGCTTTCTTT.

V is TRBV7-9 and J is TRBJ2-2, with 8 bases that match TRBD2. Germline values: CDR1 SEHNR, CDR2 FQNEAQ (reference sequence). V lost 5 bases and J lost 0; bases outside the gene matches: 5. This CDR3 has 16 residues. CDR3 sequence (DNA): TGTGCCAGCAGCCAACAACTAGCGGCGAACACCGGGGAGCTGTTTTTT. Its translation: CASSQQLAANTGELFF.

The genes are TRBV15 and TRBJ1-2; tentatively, D is TRBD1 (5 bases). The V end was cut by 0 bases, the J end by 0 bases, with 11 bases between. Germline CDR1 is LNHNV and CDR2 is YYDKDF (reference sequence). The CDR3 length is 16 residues. This chain's CDR3 is CATSRDAVGANYGYTF. The CDR3 DNA sequence: TGTGCCACCAGCAGAGACGCGGTAGGGGCTAACTATGGCTACACCTTC.

The chain joins TRBV6-5 to TRBJ2-5; tentative D call: TRBD2 (5 bases). The length of the CDR3 is 14 residues. Between the trimmed V and J ends, which lost 4 bases and 5 bases, there was a span of 14 bases. Germline V CDR1 and CDR2: MNHEY, SVGAGI. The CDR3 DNA reads as TGTGCCAGCAGTTCTGGTGGGAGATTGGAGACCCAGTACTTC. Residues: CASSSGGRLETQYF.

This clone was seen only once. The chain recombines TRBV6-6 with TRBJ2-7; weak D call: TRBD2 (5 bases). This CDR3 has 14 amino acids. Trimming pared 4 bases from V and 4 bases from J, leaving 14 bases between. CDR1 and CDR2 (germline): MNHNY, SVGAGI (reference sequence). The CDR3 DNA sequence: TGTGCCAGCAGTTCCCCGAGCGAGCGGTACGAGCAGTACTTC. The encoded protein is CASSSPSERYEQYF.

The chain recombines TRBV5-5 with TRBJ1-4, with 7 bases identical to TRBD1. The V and J ends lost 4 bases and 3 bases, in that order; junction bases with no gene match: 6. Germline CDR1 SGHKS, CDR2 YYEKEE (reference sequence). CDR3 length: 15 residues. The CDR3 DNA reads as TGTGCCAGCAGCGTCAGACAGGGCTCTAATGAAAAACTGTTTTTT. This sequence encodes CASSVRQGSNEKLFF. Using reference TRBV5-5 and TRBJ1-4 for the parts outside the CDR3, the full variable domain is DAGVTQSPTHLIKTRGQQVTLRCSPISGHKSVSWYQQVLGQGPQFIFQYYEKEERGRGNFPDRFSARQFPNYSSELNVNALLLGDSALYLCASSVRQGSNEKLFFGSGTQLSVL.

The chain recombines TRBV6-5 with TRBJ1-4; 11 bases agree with TRBD1. The CDR3 extends over 15 amino acids. V was clipped by 4 bases and J by 5 bases; unmatched bases: 3. In germline, CDR1 is MNHEY, CDR2 SVGAGI. CDR3 amino acids: CASSSGTGGNEKLFF. As DNA, the CDR3 is TGTGCCAGCAGTTCCGGGACAGGGGGGAATGAAAAACTGTTTTTT.

The chain uses TRBV7-2 and TRBJ2-7; 9 nucleotides line up with TRBD1. The CDR3 runs to 15 residues. Germline trimming cut 3 bases from V and 1 base from J; bases unmatched to any gene: 4. Germline CDR1 and CDR2: SGHTA and FQGNSA. The CDR3 DNA is TGTGCCAGCAGCTTCGGACAGGGGTTGTCCTACGAGCAGTACTTC. This gives the protein CASSFGQGLSYEQYF.

The rearrangement links TRBV10-3 to TRBJ2-1; 10 positions match TRBD1. This CDR3 is built from 14 residues. CDR1 is ENHRY and CDR2 is SYGVKD in the germline V gene. V dropped 10 bases and J dropped 5; count of bases not matched to a gene: 8. The chain's CDR3 is CATDRGQGDNEQFF. CDR3 bases: TGTGCCACCGACCGAGGACAGGGGGACAATGAGCAGTTCTTC.

The chain links TRBV4-2 to TRBJ2-4; 8 bases are shared with TRBD1. This CDR3 has 14 amino acids. The germline V gene has CDR1 LGHNA and CDR2 YNFKEQ. Germline trimming cut 4 bases from V and 3 bases from J; bases unmatched to any gene: 2. The CDR3 reads CASSPTGGKNIQYF. In DNA form, the CDR3 reads TGTGCCAGCAGCCCCACAGGGGGCAAAAACATTCAGTACTTC.

The rearrangement joins TRBV19 to TRBJ2-7, with D unresolved. The CDR3 runs to 16 residues. Trimming pared 3 bases from V and 0 bases from J, leaving 15 bases between. CDR1 and CDR2 from the germline V gene are LNHDA and SQIVND (reference sequence). The CDR3 DNA reads TGTGCCAGTAGTATCCCCACTGGCGGCAGCTCCTACGAGCAGTACTTC. Its protein is CASSIPTGGSSYEQYF.

The chain has TRBV7-9 and TRBJ2-3, with a weak D call TRBD2 (6 bases). Germline CDR1 and CDR2: SEHNR and FQNEAQ (reference sequence). The CDR3 has 13 amino acids. V was clipped by 11 bases and J by 2 bases, with 14 bases between them. This chain's CDR3 is CAGLWGDTDTQYF. Written as DNA, the CDR3 is TGTGCCGGCTTGTGGGGGGACACAGATACGCAGTATTTT.

A few counts support this clone. The CDR3, as DNA: TGTGCCAGCAGTGCCAGCTACGAGCAGTACTTC. Encoded protein: CASSASYEQYF. The chain is built from TRBV6-1 and TRBJ2-7; D gene ambiguous. This CDR3 region has 11 residues. The germline gives CDR1 MNHNS, CDR2 SASEGT. Trimming took 4 bases from V and 3 from J, leaving 4 bases between them.

The chain links TRBV29-1 to TRBJ2-7; 11 nucleotides line up with TRBD1. This CDR3 spans 14 amino acids. V was clipped by 5 bases and J by 1 base; unmatched bases: 4. In germline, CDR1 is SQVTM, CDR2 ANQGSEA. The CDR3: CSVTGTGGSYEQYF. CDR3 DNA sequence: TGCAGCGTTACCGGGACAGGGGGTTCCTACGAGCAGTACTTC.

The chain employs TRBV27 and TRBJ1-5; D gene uncertain. Germline V gene lookup returns CDR1 MNHEY and CDR2 SMNVEV (reference sequence). V was pared by 4 bases and J by 9 bases, with 13 bases between. This CDR3 has 13 residues. CDR3 DNA: TGTGCCAGCAGTTCAAGCTTATTTTCGCCCCAGCATTTT. Protein sequence: CASSSSLFSPQHF.

The chain is built from TRBV7-9 and TRBJ2-2; 14 bases fit TRBD2. Germline trimming cut 5 bases from V and 0 bases from J; bases unmatched to any gene: 5. Germline-derived CDR1 and CDR2 are SEHNR and FQNEAQ (reference sequence). This CDR3 is built from 18 residues. The CDR3 sequence is CASSPGTSGGANTGELFF. CDR3 DNA sequence: TGTGCCAGCAGCCCTGGGACTAGCGGGGGAGCGAACACCGGGGAGCTGTTTTTT.

CDR3 bases: TGCGCCAGCAGCCTCAGGGTATACACCGGGGAGCTGTTTTTT. It encodes CASSLRVYTGELFF. The chain has TRBV4-1 and TRBJ2-2; maybe TRBD1 (5 bases). Trimming took 4 bases from V and 3 from J, leaving 9 bases between them. CDR1 is MGHRA, CDR2 YSYEKL, per germline. The CDR3 is made up of 14 amino acids.

The J gene is TRBJ1-4, the V gene TRBV6-1; D is unclear. This CDR3 contains 16 residues. Germline CDR1 MNHNS, CDR2 SASEGT. Trimming took 3 bases from V and 3 from J, leaving 14 bases between them. CDR3 in amino acids: CASSDKASEANEKLFF. CDR3 bases: TGTGCCAGCAGTGATAAGGCTTCGGAGGCTAATGAAAAACTGTTTTTT.